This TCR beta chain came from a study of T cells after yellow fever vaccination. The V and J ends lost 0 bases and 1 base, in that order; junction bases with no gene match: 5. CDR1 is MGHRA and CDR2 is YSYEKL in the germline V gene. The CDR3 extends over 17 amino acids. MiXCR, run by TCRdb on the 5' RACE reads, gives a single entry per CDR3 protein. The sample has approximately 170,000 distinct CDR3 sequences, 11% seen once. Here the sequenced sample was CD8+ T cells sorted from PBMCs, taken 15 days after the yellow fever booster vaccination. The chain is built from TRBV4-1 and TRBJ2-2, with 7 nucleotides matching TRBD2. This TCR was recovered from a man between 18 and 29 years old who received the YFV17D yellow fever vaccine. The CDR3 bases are TGCGCCAGCAGCCAAGATCCCGGACTAGAGAACACCGGGGAGCTGTTTTTT. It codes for CASSQDPGLENTGELFF.